The present T cell receptor beta chain was sequenced within a study of Graves' ophthalmopathy and Graves' hyperthyroidism. CDR3 size: 15 residues. V was clipped by 6 bases and J by 0 bases; unmatched bases: 4. Many counts were recorded for this clonotype. Its antigen is undetermined. The study amplified TCR beta CDR3 regions using RNA transcripts. An initial RT-PCR round employing HTBI primers preceded a second-round multiplex PCR. TCRdb redid the calling of the multiplex PCR reads with MiXCR, one entry per CDR3 protein. Among over 450,000 distinct CDR3 sequences listed, about 15% were seen once. Study results and limitations: Blood contained most expanded thyroid clonotypes exceeding 0.001 frequency.

Sequencing input: blood. The gene calls are TRBV12-3 or TRBV12-4 and TRBJ2-2, with 7 bases fitting TRBD2. This receptor was identified in a woman aged 25 to 45 with Graves' ophthalmopathy. The CDR3 is CASRGGLTNTGELFF. CDR3 DNA: TGTGCCAGCAGGGGAGGGTTAACGAACACCGGGGAGCTGTTTTTT.